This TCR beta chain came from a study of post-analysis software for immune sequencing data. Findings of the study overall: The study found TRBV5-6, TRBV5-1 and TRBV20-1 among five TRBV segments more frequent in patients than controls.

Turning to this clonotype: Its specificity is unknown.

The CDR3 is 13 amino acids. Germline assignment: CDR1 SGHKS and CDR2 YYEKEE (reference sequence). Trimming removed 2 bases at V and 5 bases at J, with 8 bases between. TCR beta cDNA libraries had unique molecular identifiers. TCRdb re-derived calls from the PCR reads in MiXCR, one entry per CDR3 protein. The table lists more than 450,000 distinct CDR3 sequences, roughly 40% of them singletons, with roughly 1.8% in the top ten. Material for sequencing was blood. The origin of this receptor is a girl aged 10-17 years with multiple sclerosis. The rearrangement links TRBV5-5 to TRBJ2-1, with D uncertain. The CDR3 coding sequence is TGTGCCAGCAGCTTAAGAAGTAACAATGAGCAGTTCTTC. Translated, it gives CASSLRSNNEQFF. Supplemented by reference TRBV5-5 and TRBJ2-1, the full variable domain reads DAGVTQSPTHLIKTRGQQVTLRCSPISGHKSVSWYQQVLGQGPQFIFQYYEKEERGRGNFPDRFSARQFPNYSSELNVNALLLGDSALYLCASSLRSNNEQFFGPGTRLTVL.